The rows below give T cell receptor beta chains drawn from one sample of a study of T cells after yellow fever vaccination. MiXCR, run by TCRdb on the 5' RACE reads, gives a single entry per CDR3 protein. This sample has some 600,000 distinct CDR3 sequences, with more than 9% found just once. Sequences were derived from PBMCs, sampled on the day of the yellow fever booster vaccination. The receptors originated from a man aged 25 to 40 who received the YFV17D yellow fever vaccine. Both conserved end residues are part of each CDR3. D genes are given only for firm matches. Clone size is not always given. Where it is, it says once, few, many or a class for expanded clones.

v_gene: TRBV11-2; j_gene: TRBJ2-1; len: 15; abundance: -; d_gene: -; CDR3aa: CASSLGDGAYNEQFF; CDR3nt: TGTGCCAGCAGCTTGGGGGACGGCGCCTACAATGAGCAGTTCTTC
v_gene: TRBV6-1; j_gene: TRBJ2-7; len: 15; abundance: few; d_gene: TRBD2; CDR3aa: CASRAGTSGSYEQYF; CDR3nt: TGTGCCAGCAGGGCCGGGACTAGCGGTTCCTACGAGCAGTACTTC
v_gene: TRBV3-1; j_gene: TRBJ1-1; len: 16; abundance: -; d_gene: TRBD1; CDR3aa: CASSLSRGTGNTEAFF; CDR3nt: TGTGCCAGCAGCCTAAGCAGGGGGACAGGGAACACTGAAGCTTTCTTT
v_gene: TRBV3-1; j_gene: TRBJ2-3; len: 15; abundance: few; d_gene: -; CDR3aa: CASSQSPSVPDTQYF; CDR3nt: TGTGCCAGCAGCCAATCCCCATCGGTCCCAGATACGCAGTATTTT
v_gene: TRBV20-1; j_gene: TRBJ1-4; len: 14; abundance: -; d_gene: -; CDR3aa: CSAPGGGVGEKLFF; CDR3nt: TGCAGTGCGCCCGGGGGGGGCGTTGGTGAAAAACTGTTTTTT
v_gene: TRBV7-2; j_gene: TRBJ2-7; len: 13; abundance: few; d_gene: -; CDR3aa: CASSSSSWEKQYF; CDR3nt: TGTGCCAGCAGCTCATCTTCATGGGAGAAGCAGTACTTC
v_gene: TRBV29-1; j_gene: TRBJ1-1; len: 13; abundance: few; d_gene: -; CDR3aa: CSVARDMNTEAFF; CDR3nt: TGCAGCGTAGCCAGGGACATGAACACTGAAGCTTTCTTT
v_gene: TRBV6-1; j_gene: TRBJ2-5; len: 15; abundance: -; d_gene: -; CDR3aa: CASSDTTGRAETQYF; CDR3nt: TGTGCCAGCAGTGACACGACAGGGAGGGCAGAGACCCAGTACTTC
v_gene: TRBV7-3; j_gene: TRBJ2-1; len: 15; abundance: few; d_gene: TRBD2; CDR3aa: CASSSSGLAYNEQFF; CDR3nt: TGTGCCAGCAGCTCTAGCGGGTTAGCTTACAATGAGCAGTTCTTC
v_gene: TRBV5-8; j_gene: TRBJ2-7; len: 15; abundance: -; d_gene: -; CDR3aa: CASSLGGTANYEQYF; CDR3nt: TGTGCCAGCAGCTTGGGGGGAACGGCCAACTACGAGCAGTACTTC
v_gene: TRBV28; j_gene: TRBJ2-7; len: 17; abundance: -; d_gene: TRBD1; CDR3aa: CASSSGTGGPQTYEQYF; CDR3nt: TGTGCCAGCAGCTCCGGGACAGGGGGCCCACAGACCTACGAGCAGTACTTC
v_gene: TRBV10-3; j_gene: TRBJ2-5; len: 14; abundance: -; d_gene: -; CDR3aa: CAAQGVRKQETQYF; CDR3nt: TGTGCCGCACAAGGGGTGCGAAAACAAGAGACCCAGTACTTC
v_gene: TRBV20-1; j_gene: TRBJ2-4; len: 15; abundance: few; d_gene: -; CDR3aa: CSARDFVGSDNIQYF; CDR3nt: TGCAGTGCTAGAGATTTTGTCGGGAGTGATAACATTCAGTACTTC
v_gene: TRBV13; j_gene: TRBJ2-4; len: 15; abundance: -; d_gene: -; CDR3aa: CASSLGIGGKNIQYF; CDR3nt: TGTGCCAGCAGCTTAGGCATAGGAGGCAAAAACATTCAGTACTTC
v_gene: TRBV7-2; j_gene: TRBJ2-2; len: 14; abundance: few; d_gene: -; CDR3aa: CASSRMANTGELFF; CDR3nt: TGTGCCAGCAGCCGGATGGCGAACACCGGGGAGCTGTTTTTT
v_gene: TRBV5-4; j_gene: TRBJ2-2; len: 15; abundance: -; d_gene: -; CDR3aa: CASSFGGSSTGELFF; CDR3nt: TGTGCCAGCAGCTTTGGGGGTAGTTCCACCGGGGAGCTGTTTTTT
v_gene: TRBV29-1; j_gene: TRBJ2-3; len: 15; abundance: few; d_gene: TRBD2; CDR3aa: CSVGSGRVQTDTQYF; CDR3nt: TGCAGCGTCGGTAGCGGGAGAGTCCAGACAGATACGCAGTATTTT
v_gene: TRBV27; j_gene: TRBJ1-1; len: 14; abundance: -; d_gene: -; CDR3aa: CASSYGAMNTEAFF; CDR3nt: TGTGCCAGCAGTTACGGGGCAATGAACACTGAAGCTTTCTTT
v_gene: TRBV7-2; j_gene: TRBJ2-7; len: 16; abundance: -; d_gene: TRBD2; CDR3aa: CASSSGTSGYSYEQYF; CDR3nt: TGTGCCAGCAGCTCAGGCACTAGCGGGTATTCCTACGAGCAGTACTTC
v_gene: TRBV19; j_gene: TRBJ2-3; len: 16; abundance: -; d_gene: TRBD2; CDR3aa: CASSLGLAISTDTQYF; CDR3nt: TGTGCCAGTAGCCTGGGACTAGCGATTAGCACAGATACGCAGTATTTT
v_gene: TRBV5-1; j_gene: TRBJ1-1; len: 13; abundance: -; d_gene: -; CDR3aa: CASSLSPGAEAFF; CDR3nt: TGCGCCAGCAGCTTGTCTCCCGGGGCTGAAGCTTTCTTT
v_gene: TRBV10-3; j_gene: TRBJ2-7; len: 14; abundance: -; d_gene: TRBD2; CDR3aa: CAISDSGRAYEQYF; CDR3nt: TGTGCCATCAGTGATAGCGGGAGGGCCTACGAGCAGTACTTC
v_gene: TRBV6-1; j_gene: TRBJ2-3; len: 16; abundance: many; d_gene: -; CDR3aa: CASSRRQVGVPSTQYF; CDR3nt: TGTGCCAGCAGCCGCAGGCAAGTGGGAGTTCCCTCTACGCAGTATTTT
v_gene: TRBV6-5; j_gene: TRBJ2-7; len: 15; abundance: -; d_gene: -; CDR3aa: CASSFGVASFYEQYF; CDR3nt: TGTGCCAGCAGTTTTGGAGTAGCCAGTTTCTACGAGCAGTACTTC
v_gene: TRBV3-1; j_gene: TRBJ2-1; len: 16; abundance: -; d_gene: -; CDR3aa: CACSQEGRSSYNEQFF; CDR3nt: TGTGCCTGCAGCCAAGAGGGGAGGAGCTCCTACAATGAGCAGTTCTTC
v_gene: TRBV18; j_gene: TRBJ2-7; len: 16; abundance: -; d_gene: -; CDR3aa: CASSRDRGTLGTQQYF; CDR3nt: TGTGCCAGCTCACGGGATCGAGGGACCCTCGGAACTCAGCAGTACTTC
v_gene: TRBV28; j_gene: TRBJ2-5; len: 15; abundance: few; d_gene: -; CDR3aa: CASSREGIKAETQYF; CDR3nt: TGTGCCAGCTCAAGGGAAGGGATTAAGGCGGAGACCCAGTACTTC
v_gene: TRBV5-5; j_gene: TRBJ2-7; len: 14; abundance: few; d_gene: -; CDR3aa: CASSFGGIAPEQYF; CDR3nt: TGTGCCAGCAGCTTTGGCGGGATAGCGCCCGAGCAGTACTTC
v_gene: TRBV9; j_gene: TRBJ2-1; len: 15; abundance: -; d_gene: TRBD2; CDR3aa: CASSPRGTTYNEQFF; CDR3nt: TGTGCCAGCAGCCCCCGCGGGACTACCTACAATGAGCAGTTCTTC
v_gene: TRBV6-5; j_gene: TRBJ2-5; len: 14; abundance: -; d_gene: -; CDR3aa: CASSYPGQKETQYF; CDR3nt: TGTGCCAGCAGTTATCCCGGACAGAAAGAGACCCAGTACTTC
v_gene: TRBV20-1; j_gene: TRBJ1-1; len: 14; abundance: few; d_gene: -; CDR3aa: CSAREGAFNAEAFF; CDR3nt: TGCAGTGCTAGAGAAGGGGCTTTCAACGCTGAAGCTTTCTTT
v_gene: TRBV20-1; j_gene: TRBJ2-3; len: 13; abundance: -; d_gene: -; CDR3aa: CSVNGNVGDTQYF; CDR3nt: TGCAGTGTAAACGGGAACGTCGGAGATACGCAGTATTTT
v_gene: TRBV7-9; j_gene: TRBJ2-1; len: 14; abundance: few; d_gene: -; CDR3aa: CASKAAGPYNEQFF; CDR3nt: TGTGCCAGCAAAGCGGCCGGCCCCTACAATGAGCAGTTCTTC
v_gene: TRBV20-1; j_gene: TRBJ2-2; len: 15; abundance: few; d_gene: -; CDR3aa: CSATRYRGGIGELFF; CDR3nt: TGCAGTGCTACCCGCTACAGGGGCGGGATCGGGGAGCTGTTTTTT
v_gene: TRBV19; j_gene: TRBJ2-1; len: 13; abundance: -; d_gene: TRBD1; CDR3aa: CASTGTGGGEQFF; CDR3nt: TGTGCCAGTACCGGGACAGGGGGCGGTGAGCAGTTCTTC
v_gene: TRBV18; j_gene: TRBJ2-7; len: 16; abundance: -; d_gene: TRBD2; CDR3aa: CASSPIAGGLLYEQYF; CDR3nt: TGTGCCAGCTCACCCATAGCGGGAGGTCTCCTTTACGAGCAGTACTTC
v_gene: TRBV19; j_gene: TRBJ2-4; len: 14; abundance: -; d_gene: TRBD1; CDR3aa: CASSPTGGRNIQYF; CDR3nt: TGTGCCAGTAGTCCGACAGGGGGGAGAAACATTCAGTACTTC
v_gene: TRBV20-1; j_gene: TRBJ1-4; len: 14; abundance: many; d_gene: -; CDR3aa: CSAADWATNEKLFF; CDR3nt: TGCAGTGCTGCCGATTGGGCAACTAATGAAAAACTGTTTTTT
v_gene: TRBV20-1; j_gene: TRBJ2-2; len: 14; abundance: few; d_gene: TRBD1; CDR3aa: CSATRDRGPGELFF; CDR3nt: TGCAGTGCTACCCGGGACAGGGGGCCCGGGGAGCTGTTTTTT
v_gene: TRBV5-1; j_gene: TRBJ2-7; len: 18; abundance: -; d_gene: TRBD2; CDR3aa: CASSTTGTSGSRSYEQYF; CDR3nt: TGCGCCAGCAGCACGACCGGGACTAGCGGGAGCCGCTCCTACGAGCAGTACTTC
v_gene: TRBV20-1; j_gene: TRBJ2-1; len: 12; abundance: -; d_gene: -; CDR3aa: CSANYGREVEFF; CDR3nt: TGCAGTGCTAACTACGGCCGCGAGGTGGAGTTCTTC
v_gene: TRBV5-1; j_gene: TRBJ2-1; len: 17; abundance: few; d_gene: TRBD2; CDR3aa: CASSLAVAGNLYNEQFF; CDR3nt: TGCGCCAGCAGCTTGGCGGTAGCGGGGAACCTTTACAATGAGCAGTTCTTC
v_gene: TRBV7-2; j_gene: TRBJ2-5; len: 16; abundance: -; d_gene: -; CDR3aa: CASSLALRERVETQYF; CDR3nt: TGTGCCAGCAGCTTAGCGCTCCGGGAGAGGGTTGAGACCCAGTACTTC
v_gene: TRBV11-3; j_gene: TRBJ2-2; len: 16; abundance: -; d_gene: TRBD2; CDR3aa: CASSLTGGPNTGELFF; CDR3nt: TGTGCCAGCAGCTTAACGGGAGGGCCAAACACCGGGGAGCTGTTTTTT
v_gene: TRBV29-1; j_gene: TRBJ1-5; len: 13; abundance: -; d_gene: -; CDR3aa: CSPRGQKNQPQHF; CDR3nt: TGCAGCCCTAGGGGTCAGAAAAATCAGCCCCAGCATTTT
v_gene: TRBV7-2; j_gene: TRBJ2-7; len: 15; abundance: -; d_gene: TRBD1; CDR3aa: CASREAGTEPYEQYF; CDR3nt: TGTGCCAGCAGGGAAGCCGGGACAGAGCCCTACGAGCAGTACTTC
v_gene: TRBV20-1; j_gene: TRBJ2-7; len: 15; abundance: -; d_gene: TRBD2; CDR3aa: CSARGTSGMLNEQYF; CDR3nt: TGCAGTGCTAGAGGGACTAGCGGGATGCTTAACGAGCAGTACTTC
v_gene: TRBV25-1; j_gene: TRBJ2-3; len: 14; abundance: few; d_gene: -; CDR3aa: CASRRDLAADTQYF; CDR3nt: TGTGCCAGCAGAAGAGATCTGGCGGCAGATACGCAGTATTTT
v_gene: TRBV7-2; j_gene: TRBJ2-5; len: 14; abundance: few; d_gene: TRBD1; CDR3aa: CASSPDRWQETQYF; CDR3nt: TGTGCCAGCAGCCCGGACAGGTGGCAAGAGACCCAGTACTTC